Each of the 26 T cell receptor beta chains below was sequenced from the same sample in a study of shared clonotypes between healthy human individuals. The repertoire was sequenced with immunoSEQ multiplex PCR; TCRdb's copy has only in-frame clones and lacks some. The sample lists fewer than 600,000 clones; around 79% were seen once. The source material was PBMCs. These receptors all stem from a woman between 40 and 50 years old in good health. Some clones in this sample may be carry-over from other donors' samples.

This rearrangement joins TRBV7-2 to TRBJ1-2; D call uncertain. V lost 1 base and J lost 4, with 4 bases in between. Germline CDR1 SGHTA, CDR2 FQGNSA. The CDR3 spans 12 residues. DNA of the CDR3: TGTGCCAGCAGCTTAGGGGCCTATGGCTACACCTTC. Protein sequence: CASSLGAYGYTF.

V is TRBV5-4 and J is TRBJ2-5, with TRBD2 matching over 7 bases. J gave up 5 bases and V 4 bases, and 14 bases lay outside the gene matches. The CDR3 is 16 amino acids. Germline V lookup: CDR1 SGHNT, CDR2 YYREEE (reference sequence). In DNA form, the CDR3 reads TGTGCCAGCAGCCCGGAATTATCTAGCGGACCGGAGACCCAGTACTTC. This encodes CASSPELSSGPETQYF.

This chain connects TRBV28 to TRBJ1-5, with D perhaps matching TRBD1 (5 bases). V gave up 7 bases and J gave up 4 bases, with 14 bases separating them. This CDR3 is built from 14 residues. Germline loops: CDR1 MDHEN, CDR2 SYDVKM. In nucleotides, the CDR3 is TGTGCCAGCAACCTCCCCGGGGGTAATCAGCCCCAGCATTTT. It codes for CASNLPGGNQPQHF.

The V call is TRBV7-6, the J call TRBJ2-5; TRBD1 agrees at 8 bases. Germline CDR1 SGHVS, CDR2 FNYEAQ. V trimming: 5 bases; J trimming: 4 bases; junction bases outside the gene matches: 12. The CDR3 is 16 residues long. The CDR3 nucleotides read TGTGCCAGCAGCCCCTGGACAGGGATCGGGAGAGAGACCCAGTACTTC. It translates to CASSPWTGIGRETQYF.

In its sample, this clone was seen once. The chain employs TRBV10-3 and TRBJ2-7; weak D call: TRBD1 (5 bases). This CDR3 is 13 amino acids long. Per the germline V gene, CDR1 is ENHRY and CDR2 is SYGVKD. The V end was cut by 0 bases, the J end by 5 bases, with 8 bases between. CDR3 amino acids: CAISESRQNEQYF. CDR3 sequence (DNA): TGTGCCATCAGTGAGTCTAGACAGAACGAGCAGTACTTC.

The DNA of the CDR3 is TGTGCCAGCCGCACTGGAAACACCATATATTTT. Protein sequence: CASRTGNTIYF. The chain employs TRBV7-8 and TRBJ1-3; D remains ambiguous. V dropped 8 bases and J dropped 2 bases, with 4 bases sitting between them. CDR1 and CDR2 from the germline V gene are SGHVS and FQNEAQ. The CDR3 length is 11 residues.

The J gene is TRBJ2-5, the V gene TRBV15; D not certain. Trimming removed 0 bases from V and 0 bases from J, with 8 bases in between. CDR3 length equals 15 residues. The germline V gene encodes CDR1 LNHNV and CDR2 YYDKDF (reference sequence). The CDR3 loop reads CATSRDLGHQETQYF. The CDR3 DNA sequence: TGTGCCACCAGCAGAGATTTAGGCCACCAAGAGACCCAGTACTTC. The full variable domain, in which reference TRBV15 and TRBJ2-5 provide the parts outside the CDR3, is DAMVIQNPRYQVTQFGKPVTLSCSQTLNHNVMYWYQQKSSQAPKLLFHYYDKDFNNEADTPDNFQSRRPNTSFCFLDIRSPGLGDTAMYLCATSRDLGHQETQYFGPGTRLLVL.

V and J are TRBV6-1 and TRBJ2-3; tentatively, D is TRBD2 (5 bases). V lost 2 bases and J 2 bases, leaving 11 bases between the germline ends. Looked up from germline, CDR1 is MNHNS and CDR2 is SASEGT. CDR3 length: 15 amino acids. CDR3 residues: CASSERPSNTDTQYF. The CDR3 nucleotides are TGTGCCAGCAGTGAACGCCCTAGCAACACAGATACGCAGTATTTT.

The chain combines TRBV7-2 with TRBJ1-5; no reliable D call. Trimming took 4 bases from V and 3 from J, leaving 10 bases between them. There are 14 residues in the CDR3. Germline-derived CDR1 and CDR2 are SGHTA and FQGNSA. The CDR3 sequence: CASSSPANNQPQHF. CDR3 DNA: TGTGCCAGCAGCTCCCCCGCGAACAATCAGCCCCAGCATTTT.

The chain employs TRBV29-1 and TRBJ2-1; D remains unclear. Germline lookup yields CDR1 SQVTM and CDR2 ANQGSEA. The CDR3 extends over 10 amino acids. Trimming pared 6 bases from V and 7 bases from J, leaving 7 bases between. The CDR3 is CSVVGNEQFF. In nucleotides, the CDR3 is TGCAGCGTAGTGGGTAATGAGCAGTTCTTC.

V gene TRBV19 combines with J gene TRBJ2-4; 7 bases are a match to TRBD1. Losses at the gene ends were 7 bases for V and 7 bases for J; bases not matched to a gene: 10. The germline V gene has CDR1 LNHDA and CDR2 SQIVND (reference sequence). CDR3 size: 14 residues. The DNA of the CDR3 is TGTGCCAGTATAAGCCGGGACAGCAAGAACATTCAGTACTTC. It translates to CASISRDSKNIQYF. The full variable domain, its missing parts supplied by reference TRBV19 and TRBJ2-4, is DGGITQSPKYLFRKEGQNVTLSCEQNLNHDAMYWYRQDPGQGLRLIYYSQIVNDFQKGDIAEGYSVSREKKESFPLTVTSAQKNPTAFYLCASISRDSKNIQYFGAGTRLSVL.

The chain has TRBV5-1 and TRBJ1-2; unclear D gene. Germline values: CDR1 SGHRS, CDR2 YFSETQ. The CDR3 covers 13 residues. The V gene lost 3 bases and the J gene lost 2 bases, with 8 bases spanning the gap. CDR3 DNA: TGCGCCAGCAGCTCCGACGGCAACTATGGCTACACCTTC. It translates to CASSSDGNYGYTF. The full variable domain, with the rest looked up from reference TRBV5-1 and TRBJ1-2, is KAGVTQTPRYLIKTRGQQVTLSCSPISGHRSVSWYQQTPGQGLQFLFEYFSETQRNKGNFPGRFSGRQFSNSRSEMNVSTLELGDSALYLCASSSDGNYGYTFGSGTRLTVV.

The chain couples TRBV2 to TRBJ2-7, with 8 positions matching TRBD2. J was trimmed by 0 bases and V by 9 bases; bases with no gene match: 4. Per the germline V gene, CDR1 is SNHLY and CDR2 is FYNNEI. The CDR3 extends over 13 amino acids. CDR3 sequence (DNA): TGTGCCAGTGGGGGGACTAGCTCCTACGAGCAGTACTTC. Amino acid sequence: CASGGTSSYEQYF. Full variable domain (rest looked up from reference TRBV2 and TRBJ2-7): EPEVTQTPSHQVTQMGQEVILRCVPISNHLYFYWYRQILGQKVEFLVSFYNNEISEKSEIFDDQFSVERPDGSNFTLKIRSTKLEDSAMYFCASGGTSSYEQYFGPGTRLTVT.

The gene calls are TRBV5-1 and TRBJ2-4; perhaps D is TRBD1 or TRBD2 (5 bases each). CDR3 length: 14 residues. Deletions cut 0 bases from V and 10 bases from J, with 14 bases between. Germline CDR1 and CDR2: SGHRS and YFSETQ. CDR3 sequence: CASSLGRGREIQYF. In DNA form, the CDR3 reads TGCGCCAGCAGCTTGGGCCGGGGACGGGAAATTCAGTACTTC.

V and J are TRBV4-1 and TRBJ1-5, with D maybe TRBD1 (6 bases). V was cut by 0 bases and J by 6 bases, with 15 bases left in between. The germline gives CDR1 MGHRA, CDR2 YSYEKL. CDR3 length: 16 amino acids. In nucleotides, the CDR3 is TGCGCCAGCAGCCAAGACCCAGGGGAGACATTTCAGCCCCAGCATTTT. Encoded protein: CASSQDPGETFQPQHF.

This clone was counted between two and nine times. The sample carries other DNA sequences with the same CDR3. J is TRBJ1-3 and V is TRBV30; no firm D call. This CDR3 region has 11 residues. Between the trimmed V and J ends, which lost 2 bases and 3 bases, there was a span of 2 bases. Germline loops: CDR1 GTSNPN, CDR2 SVGIG (reference sequence). The CDR3 protein is CAWSSGNTIYF. CDR3 sequence (DNA): TGTGCCTGGAGTAGTGGAAACACCATATATTTT.

V and J are TRBV7-2 and TRBJ2-5; 9 bases are shared with TRBD2. Gene TRBJ2-7 matches the end of the DNA better, so the J call may be wrong. Germline loops: CDR1 SGHTA, CDR2 FQGNSA. The CDR3 runs to 15 residues. As DNA, the CDR3 is TGTGCCAGCAGCTTAGTGGCTAGCGGGGCCTCCGAGCAGTACTTC. It yields the protein CASSLVASGASEQYF.

This clone showed up many times. The CDR3: CASRPGQGVSGEQFF. The CDR3 nucleotides are TGTGCCAGCAGACCGGGACAGGGAGTCAGCGGTGAGCAGTTCTTC. The rearrangement uses TRBV6-5 and TRBJ2-1; 9 bases fit TRBD1. This CDR3 region has 15 residues. Germline trimming cut 6 bases from V and 9 bases from J; bases unmatched to any gene: 12. Germline CDR1 MNHEY, CDR2 SVGAGI.

The V and J genes are TRBV15 and TRBJ1-5, with D perhaps TRBD1 (6 bases). V was cut by 4 bases and J by 5 bases, with 9 bases left in between. CDR1 and CDR2 from the germline V gene are LNHNV and YYDKDF (reference sequence). The CDR3 contains 13 residues. Here the CDR3 reads CATSTGDHQPQHF. Here the CDR3 DNA reads TGTGCCACCAGCACAGGGGACCATCAGCCCCAGCATTTT.

V and J are TRBV18 and TRBJ1-2; D possibly corresponds to TRBD1 (5 bases). Germline V gene lookup returns CDR1 KGHSH and CDR2 LQKENI. CDR3 size: 16 residues. The germline V and J ends were trimmed by 3 bases and 4 bases, with 18 bases remaining between them. This CDR3 is CASSPRGEVTGYGYTF. The CDR3 DNA reads as TGTGCCAGCTCACCGAGGGGAGAGGTGACTGGCTATGGCTACACCTTC. Full variable domain (rest looked up from reference TRBV18 and TRBJ1-2): NAGVMQNPRHLVRRRGQEARLRCSPMKGHSHVYWYRQLPEEGLKFMVYLQKENIIDESGMPKERFSAEFPKEGPSILRIQQVVRGDSAAYFCASSPRGEVTGYGYTFGSGTRLTVV.

This clone was counted at least ten times. The J gene is TRBJ2-1, the V gene TRBV11-2; 7 nucleotides match TRBD2. V lost 0 bases to trimming and J lost 3 bases; unmatched junction nucleotides: 5. The CDR3 is made up of 16 amino acids. Germline V CDR1 and CDR2: SGHAT, FQNNGV. CDR3 residues: CASSLDWLADYNEQFF. For the CDR3, the DNA is TGTGCCAGCAGCTTAGATTGGCTAGCGGACTACAATGAGCAGTTCTTC.

The chain uses TRBV11-2 and TRBJ2-1; TRBD2 aligns across 14 bases. CDR1 is SGHAT, CDR2 FQNNGV, per germline. The CDR3 length is 18 residues. The V and J ends lost 5 bases and 4 bases, in that order; junction bases with no gene match: 10. The CDR3 spells CASSPQGLAGVRYNEQFF. The CDR3 DNA is TGTGCCAGCAGCCCCCAGGGACTAGCGGGAGTAAGGTACAATGAGCAGTTCTTC. The full variable domain, completed using reference TRBV11-2 and TRBJ2-1, is EAGVAQSPRYKIIEKRQSVAFWCNPISGHATLYWYQQILGQGPKLLIQFQNNGVVDDSQLPKDRFSAERLKGVDSTLKIQPAKLEDSAVYLCASSPQGLAGVRYNEQFFGPGTRLTVL.

V usage is TRBV18 and J usage is TRBJ2-5; TRBD1 or TRBD2 may be the D gene (6 bases each). V dropped 1 base and J dropped 2 bases, with 11 bases sitting between them. Germline values: CDR1 KGHSH, CDR2 LQKENI. There are 15 residues in the CDR3. The CDR3 region has the DNA TGTGCCAGCTCACCACAGGGGGGCCTTCAAGAGACCCAGTACTTC. This codes for CASSPQGGLQETQYF.

This clone was seen only a few times. The chain uses TRBV11-2 and TRBJ2-2; unclear D gene. The CDR3 has 15 amino acids. The germline CDR1 and CDR2 sequences are SGHAT and FQNNGV. The V end was cut by 0 bases, the J end by 1 base, with 6 bases between. The CDR3 region has the DNA TGTGCCAGCAGCTTAGAGGGTGGGAACACCGGGGAGCTGTTTTTT. Its protein product is CASSLEGGNTGELFF.

This sequence joins TRBV7-9 and TRBJ1-1; D is unresolved. The germline V gene has CDR1 SEHNR and CDR2 FQNEAQ (reference sequence). Trimming took 1 base from V and 0 from J, leaving 15 bases between them. The CDR3 runs to 17 residues. The CDR3 spells CASSLVGGRTVNTEAFF. For the CDR3, the DNA is TGTGCCAGCAGCTTAGTCGGCGGACGAACGGTGAACACTGAAGCTTTCTTT. Together with reference TRBV7-9 and TRBJ1-1, the CDR3 gives the full variable domain: DTGVSQNPRHKITKRGQNVTFRCDPISEHNRLYWYRQTLGQGPEFLTYFQNEAQLEKSRLLSDRFSAERPKGSFSTLEIQRTEQGDSAMYLCASSLVGGRTVNTEAFFGQGTRLTVV.

The gene calls are TRBV11-2 and TRBJ1-1; no clear D. This CDR3 contains 14 residues. V was trimmed by 1 base and J by 1 base, leaving 7 bases between them. Germline lookup yields CDR1 SGHAT and CDR2 FQNNGV. CDR3 DNA: TGTGCCAGCAGCTTAGCCGAGGCGAACACTGAAGCTTTCTTT. Amino acid sequence: CASSLAEANTEAFF.